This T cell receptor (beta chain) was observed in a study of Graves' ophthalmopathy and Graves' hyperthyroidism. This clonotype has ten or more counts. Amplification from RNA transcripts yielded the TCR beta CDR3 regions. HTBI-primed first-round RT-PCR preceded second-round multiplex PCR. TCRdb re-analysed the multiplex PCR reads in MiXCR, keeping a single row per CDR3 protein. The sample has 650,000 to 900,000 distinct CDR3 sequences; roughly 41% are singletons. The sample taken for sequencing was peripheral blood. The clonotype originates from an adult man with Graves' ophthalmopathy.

The DNA for the CDR3 is TGTGCCAGCATGCCGGTTACGGTTAGTGAAGCTTTCTTT. This sequence encodes CASMPVTVSEAFF. The chain has TRBV10-3 and TRBJ1-1; D gene unclear. This CDR3 contains 13 residues. V was trimmed by 10 bases and J by 7 bases, leaving 19 bases between them. Per germline, CDR1 ENHRY and CDR2 SYGVKD.